This entry lists 27 T cell receptor beta chains sequenced from one sample in a study of shared clonotypes between healthy human individuals. The protocol was immunoSEQ multiplex PCR, while the TCRdb copy is restricted to in-frame clones and leaves out a portion. This repertoire shows approximately 2,000,000 clones, 80% to 95% found once; its top ten account for 1.5% to 2%. CD8 cells regarded as naive lacked CD45RO, were positively chosen for CCR7, and omitted terminally differentiated effector memory CD45RA+ cells. The specimen was naive CD8+ T cells from PBMCs. The receptor set was obtained from a young man in good health. Some clones in this sample may be carry-over from other donors' samples.

This clone was seen a few times. Other DNA sequences in the same sample also yield this CDR3. The chain combines TRBV11-2 with TRBJ2-7; D is undetermined. CDR3 length equals 13 residues. Trimming shortened V by 3 bases and J by 4 bases, and 10 bases separated the two germline ends. Per the germline V gene, CDR1 is SGHAT and CDR2 is FQNNGV. The CDR3 region is CASSFGRFYEQYF. The CDR3 DNA sequence: TGTGCCAGCAGCTTCGGACGGTTTTACGAGCAGTACTTC. The variable domain in full, with the rest retrieved from reference TRBV11-2 and TRBJ2-7, is EAGVAQSPRYKIIEKRQSVAFWCNPISGHATLYWYQQILGQGPKLLIQFQNNGVVDDSQLPKDRFSAERLKGVDSTLKIQPAKLEDSAVYLCASSFGRFYEQYFGPGTRLTVT.

The rearrangement links TRBV11-2 to TRBJ2-3; D gene uncertain. Germline V gives CDR1 SGHAT, CDR2 FQNNGV. CDR3 length equals 15 residues. Trimming removed 4 bases at V and 0 bases at J, with 11 bases between. In DNA, the CDR3 is TGTGCCAGCAGCTCCCGAGTTTCTAGCACAGATACGCAGTATTTT. Protein: CASSSRVSSTDTQYF.

This clone was seen a handful of times. The genes are TRBV10-3 and TRBJ1-2; maybe TRBD1 (5 bases). Germline values: CDR1 ENHRY, CDR2 SYGVKD. CDR3 length: 13 amino acids. Deletions cut 6 bases from V and 6 bases from J, with 14 bases between. CDR3 region: CAIRGTLGHGYTF. CDR3 DNA sequence: TGTGCCATCAGGGGGACTCTCGGCCATGGCTACACCTTC.

The chain combines TRBV7-6 with TRBJ2-1, with TRBD1 matching 9 bases. This CDR3 spans 16 amino acids. The germline CDR1 and CDR2 sequences are SGHVS and FNYEAQ. Trimming at V came to 1 base and at J to 6 bases, leaving 7 bases not matched to a gene. CDR3 amino acids: CASSLGNRGHLNEQFF. CDR3 nucleotides: TGTGCCAGCAGCTTAGGAAACAGGGGGCATCTCAATGAGCAGTTCTTC. Filled out from reference TRBV7-6 and TRBJ2-1, the complete variable domain reads GAGVSQSPRYKVTKRGQDVALRCDPISGHVSLYWYRQALGQGPEFLTYFNYEAQQDKSGLPNDRFSAERPEGSISTLTIQRTEQRDSAMYRCASSLGNRGHLNEQFFGPGTRLTVL.

The chain couples TRBV6-4 to TRBJ2-1, with 14 bases aligning to TRBD2. Per the germline V gene, CDR1 is MRHNA and CDR2 is SNTAGT. V lost 6 bases, J lost 8 bases, and 9 bases stayed unmatched. The CDR3 sequence is 16 residues long. Here the CDR3 reads CASRLRTSGRTHEQFF. In DNA, the CDR3 is TGTGCCAGCAGACTTCGGACTAGCGGGAGGACCCATGAGCAGTTCTTC.

Remarks on this clone: A read error may account for a junction end that differs from germline. V gene TRBV5-6 combines with J gene TRBJ2-1; TRBD2 matches 13 bases. Looked up from germline, CDR1 is SGHDT and CDR2 is YYEEEE. The CDR3 is 16 residues long. CDR3 loop: CASSSRTSGRLNGQFF. CDR3 in DNA: TGTGCCAGCAGCTCACGGACTAGCGGGAGATTAAATGGGCAGTTCTTC.

The chain carries TRBV7-8 and TRBJ2-7; D gene unclear. CDR3 size: 13 residues. Germline V gives CDR1 SGHVS, CDR2 FQNEAQ. V lost 1 base and J 6 bases, leaving 10 bases between the germline ends. This chain's CDR3 is CASSLVSSLEQYF. The CDR3 nucleotides read TGTGCCAGCAGCTTAGTTTCCTCTCTCGAGCAGTACTTC.

The chain is built from TRBV4-1 and TRBJ1-4; TRBD1 aligns across 7 bases. The CDR3 is made up of 16 amino acids. V shed 4 bases and J 7 bases; nucleotides not matched to a gene: 12. The germline V gene encodes CDR1 MGHRA and CDR2 YSYEKL. CDR3 loop: CASSPAEGAKGEKLFF. The CDR3 nucleotides read TGCGCCAGCAGCCCGGCGGAGGGGGCAAAGGGTGAAAAACTGTTTTTT.

The V call is TRBV30, the J call TRBJ1-2; 9 bases fit TRBD1. V gave up 4 bases and J gave up 0 bases; unmatched junction bases: 3. CDR1 and CDR2 (germline): GTSNPN, SVGIG (reference sequence). The length of the CDR3 is 14 residues. The CDR3 DNA sequence: TGTGCCTGGATGGGGACAGGGTCTAACTATGGCTACACCTTC. It specifies CAWMGTGSNYGYTF.

The chain recombines TRBV10-1 with TRBJ1-5; D is uncertain. The CDR3 has 13 residues. The V end lost 8 bases, the J end lost 3 bases, and 11 bases lay between the germline ends. Germline assignment: CDR1 WNHNN and CDR2 SYGVQD (reference sequence). The CDR3 is CASRGQYNQPQHF. DNA of the CDR3: TGCGCCAGCCGAGGGCAATACAATCAGCCCCAGCATTTT.

The chain recombines TRBV15 with TRBJ1-5; no firm D call. CDR3 length equals 13 residues. Looked up from germline, CDR1 is LNHNV and CDR2 is YYDKDF (reference sequence). V was cut by 0 bases and J by 2 bases, with 2 bases left in between. CDR3 sequence (DNA): TGTGCCACCAGCAGAGAGGGCAATCAGCCCCAGCATTTT. Amino acids: CATSREGNQPQHF.

This clone was recorded only once. This chain connects TRBV7-3 to TRBJ2-1, with TRBD2 matching 13 bases. This CDR3 has 18 residues. After removal of 3 bases from V and 8 bases from J, the junction contained 13 bases not matched to a gene. Germline CDR1 SGHTA, CDR2 FQGTGA. The CDR3 loop reads CASSLGTSGIGRRDEQFF. DNA for the CDR3: TGTGCCAGCAGCTTGGGGACTAGCGGGATTGGGCGGAGGGATGAGCAGTTCTTC.

The V call is TRBV5-1, the J call TRBJ1-2, with a weak D call TRBD1 (5 bases). CDR3 length equals 15 residues. The germline V and J ends were trimmed by 0 bases and 3 bases, with 12 bases remaining between them. In germline, CDR1 is SGHRS, CDR2 YFSETQ. This CDR3 is CASSLEGESYYGYTF. The CDR3 DNA follows: TGCGCCAGCAGCTTGGAAGGGGAAAGCTACTATGGCTACACCTTC.

The chain combines TRBV6-4 with TRBJ2-1; 14 positions match TRBD2. The CDR3 contains 16 residues. V trimming: 3 bases; J trimming: 6 bases; junction bases outside the gene matches: 4. Germline V lookup: CDR1 MRHNA, CDR2 SNTAGT. The CDR3 DNA sequence: TGTGCCAGCAGTGAGTGGGGGACTAGCGGGAGCAATGAGCAGTTCTTC. It encodes CASSEWGTSGSNEQFF.

As to this clone: Other nucleotide sequences in the sample specify the same CDR3. The CDR3, as DNA: TGTGCCAGCAGCTTGGGACAGGGGGACTACGAGCAGTACTTC. This encodes CASSLGQGDYEQYF. V gene TRBV11-2 combines with J gene TRBJ2-7; 11 bases map to TRBD1. The CDR3 is 14 amino acids. Germline V gives CDR1 SGHAT, CDR2 FQNNGV. V trimming: 3 bases; J trimming: 3 bases; junction bases outside the gene matches: 1. Variable domain in full (rest from reference TRBV11-2 and TRBJ2-7): EAGVAQSPRYKIIEKRQSVAFWCNPISGHATLYWYQQILGQGPKLLIQFQNNGVVDDSQLPKDRFSAERLKGVDSTLKIQPAKLEDSAVYLCASSLGQGDYEQYFGPGTRLTVT.

The chain uses TRBV7-9 and TRBJ2-1, with 7 positions matching TRBD2. The CDR3 is 16 amino acids. With V trimmed by 3 bases and J by 5 bases, 10 bases remained unmatched. Germline V gene sequence: CDR1 SEHNR, CDR2 FQNEAQ (reference sequence). The CDR3 DNA follows: TGTGCCAGCAGCTTGGCCCTTCGGGACTACCACAATGAGCAGTTCTTC. This encodes CASSLALRDYHNEQFF.

DNA of the CDR3: TGCGCCAGCAGCTGGGGGGTGTCCGCTGGTGCTGAAGCTTTCTTT. Protein sequence: CASSWGVSAGAEAFF. The rearrangement joins TRBV5-1 to TRBJ1-1, with a weak D call TRBD1 (5 bases). V lost 3 bases and J lost 6, with 18 bases in between. Germline CDR1 reads SGHRS; CDR2 reads YFSETQ. The CDR3 length is 15 residues.

The chain carries TRBV13 and TRBJ2-3; a possible D gene is TRBD2 (6 bases). The CDR3 contains 16 residues. Germline CDR1 is PRHDT and CDR2 is FYEKMQ (reference sequence). V was trimmed by 0 bases and J by 0 bases, leaving 10 bases between them. CDR3 in amino acids: CASSLGPGTSTDTQYF. DNA of the CDR3: TGTGCCAGCAGCTTAGGACCAGGGACTAGCACAGATACGCAGTATTTT.

V and J are TRBV28 and TRBJ2-7, with 9 bases identical to TRBD1. V lost 5 bases and J lost 4; bases outside the gene matches: 6. Germline lookup yields CDR1 MDHEN and CDR2 SYDVKM. This CDR3 spans 14 amino acids. CDR3 coding DNA: TGTGCCAGCAGTGACAGGACAGGGGATTACGAGCAGTACTTC. Amino acid sequence: CASSDRTGDYEQYF.

The chain couples TRBV4-1 to TRBJ2-3; D possibly corresponds to TRBD1 (5 bases). Germline V gene sequence: CDR1 MGHRA, CDR2 YSYEKL. The V gene lost 1 base and the J gene lost 1 base, with 12 bases spanning the gap. The CDR3 consists of 16 residues. DNA for the CDR3: TGCGCCAGCAGCCAAGGTGACAGCGTACGCACAGATACGCAGTATTTT. Protein product: CASSQGDSVRTDTQYF.

CDR3 sequence reads: CAWSEAPTGSSTEAFF. The CDR3 DNA is TGTGCCTGGAGCGAGGCCCCTACAGGGAGTAGCACTGAAGCTTTCTTT. This chain uses TRBV30 with TRBJ1-1; possible D gene TRBD1, 6 bases. CDR1 is GTSNPN and CDR2 is SVGIG in the germline V gene (reference sequence). This CDR3 contains 16 residues. With 3 bases removed from V and 4 bases from J, the gap between germline ends came to 21 bases.

This rearrangement joins TRBV13 to TRBJ2-1; 7 bases fit TRBD1. CDR3 size: 14 residues. V dropped 5 bases and J dropped 4; count of bases not matched to a gene: 5. Germline CDR1 and CDR2: PRHDT and FYEKMQ (reference sequence). The CDR3 DNA follows: TGTGCCAGCAGCCTGGGACAGATTTACAATGAGCAGTTCTTC. Amino acid sequence: CASSLGQIYNEQFF.

V and J are TRBV11-2 and TRBJ2-1, with D hard to call. The CDR3 has 12 amino acids. V lost 5 bases, J lost 8 bases, and 10 bases lay in between. Germline V gene data show CDR1 as SGHAT and CDR2 as FQNNGV. CDR3: CASSQVPHEQFF. The CDR3 bases are TGTGCCAGCAGCCAAGTCCCCCATGAGCAGTTCTTC.

The chain links TRBV2 to TRBJ2-1, with TRBD2 as a possible D gene (6 bases). V lost 3 bases to trimming and J lost 6 bases, with 9 bases between them. Germline CDR1 and CDR2: SNHLY and FYNNEI. The CDR3 loop spans 13 amino acids. The CDR3 DNA reads as TGTGCCAGCAGTGAGGCGGGGTTCAATGAGCAGTTCTTC. Translation: CASSEAGFNEQFF. The full variable domain, in which reference TRBV2 and TRBJ2-1 provide the parts outside the CDR3, is EPEVTQTPSHQVTQMGQEVILRCVPISNHLYFYWYRQILGQKVEFLVSFYNNEISEKSEIFDDQFSVERPDGSNFTLKIRSTKLEDSAMYFCASSEAGFNEQFFGPGTRLTVL.

The chain carries TRBV6-6 and TRBJ1-4; D not resolved. This CDR3 is built from 13 residues. The V gene lost 0 bases and the J gene lost 7 bases, with 6 bases spanning the gap. Germline V gene sequence: CDR1 MNHNY, CDR2 SVGAGI (reference sequence). CDR3 residues: CASSYSKGEKLFF. CDR3 nucleotides: TGTGCCAGCAGTTACTCGAAGGGTGAAAAACTGTTTTTT.

The chain joins TRBV7-2 to TRBJ2-7, with D unresolved. CDR3 length equals 15 residues. The V gene's germline CDR1 is SGHTA and CDR2 FQGNSA. The V gene lost 1 base and the J gene lost 1 base, with 11 bases spanning the gap. The chain's CDR3 is CASSLGRVVSYEQYF. The CDR3 DNA reads TGTGCCAGCAGCTTAGGAAGGGTCGTATCCTACGAGCAGTACTTC.

CDR3 nucleotide sequence: TGTGCCAGCAGCCCGGGGCAGTCCTATGGCTACACCTTC. It translates to CASSPGQSYGYTF. The chain joins TRBV7-6 to TRBJ1-2, with TRBD1 as a possible D gene (5 bases). Germline lookup yields CDR1 SGHVS and CDR2 FNYEAQ. V was shortened by 5 bases and J by 4 bases, with 11 bases between the two germline ends. The CDR3 is 13 amino acids.